This T cell receptor beta chain was recovered during a study of CD8+CD57+ T cells in acquired aplastic anemia. Study-wide findings and caveats: Patients and controls had in common approximately 29 CD8+ CDR3 sequences.

This clonotype was counted ten times or more. No antigen is known for it. The CDR3 is 14 amino acids. The V end lost 1 base, the J end lost 8 bases, and 15 bases lay between the germline ends. The germline V gene has CDR1 DFQATT and CDR2 SNEGSKA (reference sequence). Profiling of TCR beta VDJ combinations and CDR3 sequences used genomic DNA as template. TCRdb processed the reads anew with MiXCR; each CDR3 protein has one entry. The sample lists about 160,000 distinct CDR3 sequences; less than 60% were seen once. Those patients picked for sequencing had displayed CD8+CD57+ cell expansion on flow cytometry. Diagnosis of severe acquired aplastic anemia applied to all patients.

The sequencing sample was made of sorted CD4+, CD8+, or CD8+CD57+ T cells (not recorded which) from PBMCs. This sequence joins TRBV20-1 and TRBJ2-1; D is unresolved. The receptor's source is a human donor with aplastic anemia. The CDR3 spells CSARVSVSMDEQFF. The DNA for the CDR3 is TGCAGTGCTAGAGTTTCCGTCTCCATGGATGAGCAGTTCTTC.